These 7 T cell receptor beta chains were all obtained from the same sample, sequenced in a study of blood T cell repertoires in COVID-19. Sequenced by immunoSEQ multiplex PCR; TCRdb stores in-frame clones only, minus some. The data show approximately 120,000 clones, less than 85% seen once. Sequenced: peripheral blood. Receptors were obtained from a woman aged 55-75 years with acute or convalescent COVID-19.

This chain connects TRBV19 to TRBJ1-4; weak D call: TRBD1 (6 bases). The CDR3 contains 15 residues. In germline, CDR1 is LNHDA, CDR2 SQIVND (reference sequence). Between the trimmed V and J ends, which lost 3 bases and 3 bases, there was a span of 11 bases. CDR3 in DNA: TGTGCCAGTAGTATTAACAGGGCGTCTAATGAAAAACTGTTTTTT. Translating it yields CASSINRASNEKLFF.

The chain links TRBV4-1 to TRBJ2-1; 13 nucleotides agree with TRBD2. CDR1 is MGHRA, CDR2 YSYEKL, per germline. CDR3 length: 19 amino acids. The trim removed 1 base at V and 4 bases at J, leaving 10 bases unmatched. CDR3 in DNA: TGCGCCAGCAGCCAAGTTCTGAAGGGACTAGCGGGGACTTACAATGAGCAGTTCTTC. It yields the protein CASSQVLKGLAGTYNEQFF.

This sequence joins TRBV6-2 or TRBV6-3 and TRBJ2-5; 13 bases are a match to TRBD2. This CDR3 spans 16 amino acids. Germline loops: CDR1 MNHEY, CDR2 SVGEGT. V dropped 5 bases and J dropped 3; count of bases not matched to a gene: 6. The CDR3 sequence is CASSTGTSGKKETQYF. CDR3 DNA sequence: TGTGCCAGCAGTACCGGGACTAGCGGGAAGAAAGAGACCCAGTACTTC.

In nucleotides, the CDR3 is TGTGCCAGCAGACCCAGGACAGCCTCTGGGGCCAACGTCCTGACTTTC. This gives the protein CASRPRTASGANVLTF. This chain joins TRBV27 and TRBJ2-6; D possibly corresponds to TRBD1 (6 bases). Trimming took off 6 bases at V and 0 bases at J, with 12 bases between the two ends. Germline V gene lookup returns CDR1 MNHEY and CDR2 SMNVEV (reference sequence). This CDR3 has 16 amino acids.

The genes are TRBV5-1 and TRBJ1-1; 8 bases are a match to TRBD1. The germline V gene has CDR1 SGHRS and CDR2 YFSETQ. V was pared by 5 bases and J by 4 bases, with 10 bases of the junction left unmatched. The CDR3 consists of 15 residues. CDR3 sequence: CASSNGQGLGTEAFF. The CDR3 bases are TGCGCCAGCAGTAACGGACAGGGCTTGGGCACTGAAGCTTTCTTT.

The count of this clone is one. This chain links TRBV10-1 with TRBJ2-5; 7 bases agree with TRBD1. CDR1 is WNHNN, CDR2 SYGVQD, per germline (reference sequence). V trimming: 3 bases; J trimming: 2 bases; junction bases outside the gene matches: 3. The CDR3 extends over 14 amino acids. The CDR3 reads CASSDRQGQETQYF. CDR3 DNA sequence: TGCGCCAGCAGTGATAGACAGGGACAAGAGACCCAGTACTTC.

The rearrangement joins TRBV7-9 to TRBJ1-1; D is ambiguous. Between the trimmed V and J ends, which lost 5 bases and 7 bases, there was a span of 20 bases. CDR3 size: 15 residues. Germline loops: CDR1 SEHNR, CDR2 FQNEAQ (reference sequence). The CDR3 DNA is TGTGCCAGCAGCCAACCCCCATCAGGTGGCCATGAAGCTTTCTTT. Amino acids: CASSQPPSGGHEAFF.